This paragraph covers one T cell receptor (beta chain) sequence. Its antigen remains unknown. This table comes from immunoSEQ multiplex PCR, and its TCRdb copy is limited to in-frame clones, with some not included. The table lists approximately 1,500,000 clones, 95% to 99% of them singletons. From CD4+ cells came CD45RA+ naive and CD45RA-negative memory subsets. These data originate in a study of shared clonotypes between healthy human individuals. General observations from the study: Having only a few donors restricted how much genetic and exposure-history diversity was captured.

V was clipped by 5 bases and J by 4 bases, with 9 bases between them. Germline V gives CDR1 SGHTA, CDR2 FQGNSA. This CDR3 region has 13 residues. This sequence originates from a young man in good health. The rearrangement joins TRBV7-2 to TRBJ1-3; D is ambiguous. Source material: naive CD4+ T cells sorted from blood. The subset denotes: CD45RA+ positively selected. The CDR3 DNA is TGTGCCAGCAGCCCAGATTTCGGAAACACCATATATTTT. This translates into CASSPDFGNTIYF. Filled out from reference TRBV7-2 and TRBJ1-3, the complete variable domain reads GAGVSQSPSNKVTEKGKDVELRCDPISGHTALYWYRQSLGQGLEFLIYFQGNSAPDKSGLPSDRFSAERTGGSVSTLTIQRTQQEDSAVYLCASSPDFGNTIYFGEGSWLTVV.